The 9 T cell receptor beta chains reported below all come from one sample, sequenced in a study of shared clonotypes between healthy human individuals. The protocol was immunoSEQ multiplex PCR, while the TCRdb copy is restricted to in-frame clones and leaves out a portion. The profile shows over 950,000 clones, around 77% of them singletons. The sample comprised memory CD4+ T cells from PBMCs. As for subset: CD45RA-negative fraction. Source of these receptors: a man aged 18 to 30 in good health. Some clones in this sample may be carry-over from other donors' samples.

The V gene is TRBV28, the J gene TRBJ1-2; TRBD1 aligns across 8 bases. J was trimmed by 7 bases and V by 4 bases; bases with no gene match: 2. The CDR3 has 12 amino acids. The germline gives CDR1 MDHEN, CDR2 SYDVKM. The CDR3 sequence is CASSSDRAGYTF. The CDR3 DNA sequence: TGTGCCAGCAGTTCGGACAGGGCTGGCTACACCTTC.

There are many counts of this clone. This chain connects TRBV28 to TRBJ1-1; D is possibly TRBD1 (5 bases). Germline CDR1 MDHEN, CDR2 SYDVKM. V lost 6 bases and J 11 bases, leaving 19 bases between the germline ends. This CDR3 is 13 amino acids long. CDR3 DNA: TGTGCCAGCAGCCCCTCCCAGGGAGGGCAGGCTTTCTTT. This codes for CASSPSQGGQAFF.

This clone occurred once. The chain recombines TRBV11-2 with TRBJ2-1; 7 bases align to TRBD2. This CDR3 is built from 15 residues. Unmatched junction bases numbered 5, after V lost 4 bases and J lost 2 bases. Germline V gene lookup returns CDR1 SGHAT and CDR2 FQNNGV. In DNA form, the CDR3 reads TGTGCCAGCAGCTACACGGGAGGCCCCTACAATGAGCAGTTCTTC. Protein: CASSYTGGPYNEQFF.

V usage is TRBV18 and J usage is TRBJ1-4; D is unclear. This CDR3 comprises 13 residues. V gave up 1 base and J gave up 3 bases, with 3 bases separating them. Germline values: CDR1 KGHSH, CDR2 LQKENI. The DNA of the CDR3 is TGTGCCAGCTCACCACTATCTAATGAAAAACTGTTTTTT. Protein: CASSPLSNEKLFF. The full variable domain, with the rest looked up from reference TRBV18 and TRBJ1-4, is NAGVMQNPRHLVRRRGQEARLRCSPMKGHSHVYWYRQLPEEGLKFMVYLQKENIIDESGMPKERFSAEFPKEGPSILRIQQVVRGDSAAYFCASSPLSNEKLFFGSGTQLSVL.

This clone has only a few counts. The rearrangement joins TRBV5-1 to TRBJ2-2, with D perhaps TRBD1 or TRBD2 (5 bases each). This CDR3 contains 14 residues. The V gene's germline CDR1 is SGHRS and CDR2 YFSETQ. The ends were cut back, 3 bases at V and 3 bases at J, with 9 bases in the middle. CDR3: CASSWDGDTGELFF. The CDR3 region has the DNA TGCGCCAGCAGCTGGGACGGAGACACCGGGGAGCTGTTTTTT.

This clone was picked up one time. The identical CDR3 is also encoded by other nucleotide sequences in the sample. The V gene is TRBV5-1, the J gene TRBJ2-5; D might be TRBD1 (5 bases). The CDR3 totals 14 residues. Looked up from germline, CDR1 is SGHRS and CDR2 is YFSETQ. V was cut by 0 bases and J by 4 bases, with 10 bases left in between. This CDR3 reads CASSLVQGGETQYF. In DNA, the CDR3 is TGCGCCAGCAGCTTGGTCCAGGGTGGAGAGACCCAGTACTTC. Full variable domain (missing parts from reference TRBV5-1 and TRBJ2-5): KAGVTQTPRYLIKTRGQQVTLSCSPISGHRSVSWYQQTPGQGLQFLFEYFSETQRNKGNFPGRFSGRQFSNSRSEMNVSTLELGDSALYLCASSLVQGGETQYFGPGTRLLVL.

The V call is TRBV11-2, the J call TRBJ1-2, with a possible D match to TRBD1 (5 bases). The CDR3 loop spans 14 amino acids. Germline CDR1 SGHAT, CDR2 FQNNGV. V lost 5 bases to trimming and J lost 1 base, with 11 bases between them. CDR3 sequence: CASSLIQGNYGYTF. The CDR3 nucleotides read TGTGCCAGCAGCCTAATCCAGGGTAACTATGGCTACACCTTC.

The gene calls are TRBV6-6 and TRBJ2-7; no firm D call. Deletions cut 0 bases from V and 0 bases from J, with 9 bases between. CDR1 is MNHNY, CDR2 SVGAGI, per germline (reference sequence). The CDR3 is 15 residues long. The CDR3 loop reads CASSYSSAYSYEQYF. In DNA, the CDR3 is TGTGCCAGCAGTTACTCATCAGCGTACTCCTACGAGCAGTACTTC.

The count of this clone is one. The chain recombines TRBV5-1 with TRBJ2-1; tentatively, D is TRBD1 or TRBD2 (5 bases each). Germline assignment: CDR1 SGHRS and CDR2 YFSETQ. CDR3 length: 15 residues. V gave up 4 bases and J gave up 9 bases, with 20 bases separating them. As DNA, the CDR3 is TGCGCCAGCAGCGTCCCTACCGGGACCCTAAGTGAGCAGTTCTTC. It codes for CASSVPTGTLSEQFF.